This entry lists 23 T cell receptor beta chains sequenced from one sample in a study of CD8 T cells in ankylosing spondylitis. Study findings and constraints: There was a TCR beta motif, made of several highly homologous variants, that appeared characteristic of ankylosing spondylitis blood.

For these TCRs, the target antigens are not known. TCRdb re-derived calls from the 5' RACE reads in MiXCR, one entry per CDR3 protein. The sample lists 200,000 to 250,000 distinct CDR3 sequences; 7% to 8% were seen once. Material: blood, either unsorted or a sorted T cell fraction (not recorded which). Receptors originate from a male donor with ankylosing spondylitis.

Note on this clonotype: One base away lies a much larger clone, so this may be a sequencing read error. The chain couples TRBV20-1 to TRBJ2-2, with D perhaps TRBD1 or TRBD2 (5 bases each). The V gene's germline CDR1 is DFQATT and CDR2 SNEGSKA (reference sequence). CDR3 length equals 16 residues. CDR3 sequence (DNA): TGCAGTGCTAGAGACAGGGACCGTAGGAACAACGGGGAGCTGTTTTTT. Translated, it gives CSARDRDRRNNGELFF.

This clonotype was observed at least ten times. This chain links TRBV24-1 with TRBJ2-2; D call uncertain. There are 15 residues in the CDR3. The germline V and J ends were trimmed by 1 base and 6 bases, with 11 bases remaining between them. In germline, CDR1 is KGHDR, CDR2 SFDVKD. The CDR3 sequence is CATSDLVEGSGELFF. Written as DNA, the CDR3 is TGTGCCACCAGTGATTTAGTGGAAGGATCCGGGGAGCTGTTTTTT.

This clonotype was found many times. The rearrangement links TRBV7-9 to TRBJ2-7; D gene uncertain. This CDR3 has 11 residues. Trimming removed 6 bases at V and 2 bases at J, with 5 bases between. CDR1 and CDR2 from the germline V gene are SEHNR and FQNEAQ (reference sequence). Here the CDR3 reads CASSSPYEQYF. Written as DNA, the CDR3 is TGTGCCAGCAGTTCCCCCTACGAGCAGTACTTC.

This clonotype was observed many times. This chain joins TRBV5-5 and TRBJ2-7; the match to TRBD2 covers 8 bases. The CDR3 totals 18 residues. Germline CDR1 SGHKS, CDR2 YYEKEE (reference sequence). Trimming took 4 bases from V and 7 from J; bases not matched to a gene: 22. The CDR3 reads CASSPLGGLVVDISEQYF. CDR3 sequence (DNA): TGTGCCAGCAGCCCCCTAGGGGGACTAGTTGTGGATATAAGTGAGCAGTACTTC.

This clonotype was recorded at least ten times. As DNA, the CDR3 is TGTGCCAGCAGTCCCATGAGGGCAGATCAAGAAGCTTTCTTT. Translating it yields CASSPMRADQEAFF. The chain has TRBV28 and TRBJ1-1; D not resolved. Germline lookup yields CDR1 MDHEN and CDR2 SYDVKM. CDR3 length: 14 amino acids. Trimming pared 5 bases from V and 8 bases from J, leaving 18 bases between.

This clonotype was found many times. CDR3 region: CASSWQGFVQYF. The CDR3 DNA reads TGTGCCAGCAGTTGGCAGGGTTTTGTGCAGTACTTC. The genes are TRBV25-1 and TRBJ2-7, with D maybe TRBD1 (5 bases). Germline lookup yields CDR1 MGHDK and CDR2 SYGVNS. This CDR3 comprises 12 residues. Trimming stripped 5 bases from V and 9 bases from J, with 14 bases between.

There are a few counts of this clonotype. The chain links TRBV7-2 to TRBJ2-1, with 7 positions matching TRBD2. The germline CDR1 and CDR2 sequences are SGHTA and FQGNSA. CDR3 length: 15 amino acids. With V trimmed by 2 bases and J by 5 bases, 6 bases remained unmatched. Written as DNA, the CDR3 is TGTGCCAGCAGCTTAACTCTAGCGGTCCACAATGAGCAGTTCTTC. It is translated as CASSLTLAVHNEQFF.

This clonotype was counted many times. The V gene is TRBV7-3, the J gene TRBJ2-1; 7 bases match TRBD2. Losses at the gene ends were 2 bases for V and 4 bases for J; bases not matched to a gene: 5. CDR1 SGHTA and CDR2 FQGTGA come from the germline V gene. The CDR3 is 15 residues long. The CDR3 here is CASSLASGPYNEQFF. The CDR3 DNA follows: TGTGCCAGCAGCTTAGCTAGCGGACCATACAATGAGCAGTTCTTC.

Only a few counts were recorded for this clonotype. An end of the junction differs from the germline gene, which may be a read error. This chain connects TRBV20-1 to TRBJ1-4; maybe TRBD1 (5 bases). The germline V gene encodes CDR1 DFQATT and CDR2 SNEGSKA (reference sequence). This CDR3 contains 17 residues. The CDR3 coding sequence is TGCTGTGCTAGAGAAGGAGGCGCCCGGCGGGGGAATGAAAAACTGTTTTTT. This encodes CCAREGGARRGNEKLFF.

This clonotype was detected only a few times. The chain links TRBV4-3 to TRBJ2-1; 13 positions agree with TRBD2. The CDR3 runs 19 residues. The V gene's germline CDR1 is LGHNA and CDR2 YSLEER. The trim removed 4 bases at V and 0 bases at J, leaving 9 bases unmatched. Here the CDR3 reads CASSPGLAGVSSSYNEQFF. The CDR3, as DNA: TGCGCCAGCAGCCCCGGACTAGCGGGGGTTTCTAGCTCCTACAATGAGCAGTTCTTC.

This clonotype was found many times. The chain links TRBV5-5 to TRBJ1-2, with 8 bases fitting TRBD1. V shed 3 bases, J shed 7 bases, and the junction held 11 bases outside the gene matches. Per germline, CDR1 SGHKS and CDR2 YYEKEE (reference sequence). CDR3 length: 15 residues. As DNA, the CDR3 is TGTGCCAGCAGCTCCCGAACACGGACAGGGACTGGCTACACCTTC. Translation: CASSSRTRTGTGYTF.

This clonotype was observed many times. The V gene is TRBV6-5, the J gene TRBJ2-1; the D is unclear. Germline V gene lookup returns CDR1 MNHEY and CDR2 SVGAGI. V was cut by 6 bases and J by 4 bases, with 10 bases left in between. The CDR3 consists of 13 residues. The CDR3 loop reads CASSLGEYNEQFF. The CDR3 DNA reads as TGTGCCAGCAGCTTAGGAGAGTACAATGAGCAGTTCTTC.

This clonotype occurred a few times. The chain is built from TRBV5-5 and TRBJ2-7, with D possibly called TRBD1 or TRBD2 (5 bases each). The CDR3 is 15 residues long. Germline V gene sequence: CDR1 SGHKS, CDR2 YYEKEE (reference sequence). V was clipped by 1 base and J by 2 bases, with 13 bases between them. The DNA of the CDR3 is TGTGCCAGCAGCTTGTTCGGGGCCCAGGCCTACGAGCAGTACTTC. Protein product: CASSLFGAQAYEQYF.

This clonotype was seen many times. The V call is TRBV6-6, the J call TRBJ2-3; D might be TRBD2 (5 bases). CDR1 and CDR2 (germline): MNHNY, SVGAGI (reference sequence). Between the trimmed V and J ends, which lost 7 bases and 2 bases, there was a span of 7 bases. The CDR3 loop spans 12 amino acids. The CDR3 sequence is CASTRDTDTQYF. CDR3 nucleotides: TGTGCCAGCACCCGGGACACAGATACGCAGTATTTT.

The sample holds many counts of this clonotype. The J gene is TRBJ2-7, the V gene TRBV20-1, with TRBD1 identical over 12 bases. The CDR3 length is 14 residues. Per germline, CDR1 DFQATT and CDR2 SNEGSKA (reference sequence). Trimming at V came to 6 bases and at J to 5 bases, leaving 8 bases not matched to a gene. The chain's CDR3 is CSARDRGRTNEQYF. The CDR3 DNA reads TGCAGTGCGAGGGACAGGGGGCGAACGAACGAGCAGTACTTC.

This clonotype was detected a few times. Sequence at one end of the junction differs from germline and may be a read error. V is TRBV30 and J is TRBJ2-3; unclear D gene. CDR1 is GTSNPN and CDR2 is SVGIG in the germline V gene (reference sequence). The CDR3 runs to 13 residues. The CDR3 DNA follows: TGTGCGTGGAGTAGGTCTAGCACAGATACGCAGTATTTT. Translation gives CAWSRSSTDTQYF.

This clonotype was seen many times. This rearrangement joins TRBV10-2 to TRBJ2-1; D may be TRBD2 (6 bases). The CDR3 runs 15 residues. Trimming took 6 bases from V and 1 from J, leaving 13 bases between them. Germline V lookup: CDR1 WSHSY, CDR2 SAAADI. CDR3 nucleotides: TGCGCCAGCAGGGAAGGGACTCCTTCCTACAATGAGCAGTTCTTC. Amino acids: CASREGTPSYNEQFF.

The V call is TRBV2, the J call TRBJ2-6, with D unresolved. Trimming stripped 7 bases from V and 0 bases from J, with 7 bases between. This CDR3 is 14 amino acids long. Germline V gene sequence: CDR1 SNHLY, CDR2 FYNNEI. CDR3 nucleotides: TGTGCCAGCAAAATGAGCTCTGGGGCCAACGTCCTGACTTTC. Residues: CASKMSSGANVLTF.

This clonotype was observed a few times. This chain connects TRBV9 to TRBJ2-7; D not certain. The CDR3 loop spans 13 amino acids. V was cut by 0 bases and J by 5 bases, with 9 bases left in between. From germline, CDR1 is SGDLS and CDR2 YYNGEE. CDR3 protein: CASSVDTRNEQYF. The DNA of the CDR3 is TGTGCCAGCAGCGTAGATACGAGGAACGAGCAGTACTTC.

A remark on this clonotype: It may be a read error: a sequence one base away is much more abundant. The rearrangement links TRBV3-1 to TRBJ1-2; weak D call: TRBD1 (5 bases). Germline CDR1 is LGHDT and CDR2 is YNNKEL (reference sequence). This CDR3 comprises 15 residues. The V gene lost 4 bases and the J gene lost 5 bases, with 17 bases spanning the gap. CDR3 nucleotides: TGTGCCAGCAGCCCTCGGTGCAGGGTGTCGTATGGCTACACCTTC. Amino acids: CASSPRCRVSYGYTF.

Ten or more counts support this clonotype. V gene TRBV14 combines with J gene TRBJ2-5, with D unclear. Per the germline V gene, CDR1 is SGHDN and CDR2 is FVKESK. The length of the CDR3 is 14 residues. The germline V and J ends were trimmed by 4 bases and 2 bases, with 11 bases remaining between them. DNA for the CDR3: TGTGCCAGCAGCCCAGTTGCTCGACAAGAGACCCAGTACTTC. Translation: CASSPVARQETQYF.

At least ten counts were recorded for this clonotype. V gene TRBV6-2 or TRBV6-3 combines with J gene TRBJ2-7; D unresolved. CDR3 length: 13 residues. Germline CDR1 is MNHEY and CDR2 is SVGEGT. V was shortened by 2 bases and J by 0 bases, with 5 bases between the two germline ends. The CDR3 loop reads CASSYSSSYEQYF. DNA for the CDR3: TGTGCCAGCAGTTACAGTTCCTCCTACGAGCAGTACTTC.

This clonotype was seen many times. The chain couples TRBV7-6 to TRBJ1-5; 9 nucleotides agree with TRBD1. This CDR3 has 15 amino acids. The V and J ends lost 4 bases and 6 bases, in that order; junction bases with no gene match: 7. CDR1 is SGHVS and CDR2 is FNYEAQ in the germline V gene. The CDR3 region is CASSSTGGFSQPQHF. The CDR3 bases are TGTGCCAGCAGCTCAACAGGGGGCTTTAGTCAGCCCCAGCATTTT.